Below, one TCR beta chain is given with its context. This entry is derived from a study of T cell changes during pregnancy in multiple sclerosis. This table comes from immunoSEQ multiplex PCR, and its TCRdb copy is limited to in-frame clones, with some not included. The sample carries around 100,000 clones, 92% recorded once. CDR3 length: 16 amino acids. Germline assignment: CDR1 LGHNA and CDR2 YNFKEQ. V lost 4 bases and J lost 4; bases outside the gene matches: 8. Sequencing was performed on peripheral blood, taken after pregnancy. This TCR was sampled from a female donor with multiple sclerosis, enrolled in a pregnancy study. The chain employs TRBV4-2 and TRBJ2-2; 8 bases line up with TRBD2. This CDR3 is CASSLAQSGSTGELFF. CDR3 DNA: TGTGCCAGCAGCCTAGCCCAGAGCGGGAGCACCGGGGAGCTGTTTTTT.